A single sample gave rise to the 3 T cell receptor beta chains below, sequenced in a study of shared clonotypes between healthy human individuals. Only in-frame clones appear in the TCRdb table, and some are missing; sequencing was by immunoSEQ multiplex PCR. The sample includes approximately 1,500,000 clones, around 97% seen only once; the top ten take over 1%. The sequencing input was naive CD4+ T cells sorted from blood. Subset given: CD45RA+ positively selected. Source of these receptors: a man aged 30 to 45 in good health.

The chain recombines TRBV6-6 with TRBJ2-3; 11 nucleotides line up with TRBD2. This CDR3 region has 15 residues. Germline V gene sequence: CDR1 MNHNY, CDR2 SVGAGI (reference sequence). After removal of 4 bases from V and 0 bases from J, the junction contained 0 bases not matched to a gene. CDR3 sequence (DNA): TGTGCCAGCAGTTTAGCGGGAGGGAGCACAGATACGCAGTATTTT. Residues: CASSLAGGSTDTQYF.

The genes are TRBV9 and TRBJ2-7; TRBD2 is a possible D gene (5 bases). V shed 0 bases and J shed 1 base, with 11 bases lying between them. CDR3 length: 15 amino acids. Per germline, CDR1 SGDLS and CDR2 YYNGEE. CDR3 nucleotides: TGTGCCAGCAGCGTAGACAGCGGAGCTTCCTACGAGCAGTACTTC. Encoded protein: CASSVDSGASYEQYF.

The genes are TRBV5-1 and TRBJ1-4, with D hard to call. The CDR3 runs to 14 residues. V dropped 4 bases and J dropped 8 bases, with 15 bases sitting between them. The germline V gene encodes CDR1 SGHRS and CDR2 YFSETQ. CDR3 coding DNA: TGCGCCAGCAGCCTTGACCTCCCGGACGAAAAACTGTTTTTT. Protein: CASSLDLPDEKLFF.